These 30 T cell receptor beta chains share one sample of origin, sequenced in a study of cytomegalovirus exposure and HLA in healthy donors. Assay: immunoSEQ multiplex PCR; the TCRdb copy retains only in-frame clones and omits some. The sample carries hundreds of thousands of clones, 75% to 90% recorded once. The sequenced sample was PBMCs. The receptor set was obtained from a woman between 18 and 29 years old in good health and CMV-seronegative.

The genes are TRBV7-2 and TRBJ1-1; D unresolved. The V gene's germline CDR1 is SGHTA and CDR2 FQGNSA. CDR3 length equals 12 residues. V was shortened by 5 bases and J by 4 bases, with 8 bases between the two germline ends. CDR3 region: CASSPLLTEAFF. CDR3 DNA: TGTGCCAGCAGCCCACTCCTCACTGAAGCTTTCTTT.

This chain joins TRBV4-1 and TRBJ2-7, with a weak D call TRBD2 (6 bases). The germline CDR1 and CDR2 sequences are MGHRA and YSYEKL. V lost 4 bases and J 7 bases, leaving 14 bases between the germline ends. The CDR3 runs to 13 residues. The CDR3 DNA follows: TGCGCCAGCAGCCCCTCCGGGGGTAGGGAGCAGTACTTC. Protein: CASSPSGGREQYF.

The V call is TRBV9, the J call TRBJ2-1; TRBD2 aligns across 13 bases. Trimming cost V 0 bases and J 2 bases; bases outside gene matches: 5. This CDR3 is 18 amino acids long. Looked up from germline, CDR1 is SGDLS and CDR2 is YYNGEE. The CDR3 here is CASSVVVGLAGTYNEQFF. The CDR3 DNA sequence: TGTGCCAGCAGCGTAGTAGTGGGACTAGCGGGAACCTACAATGAGCAGTTCTTC.

The chain employs TRBV4-1 and TRBJ2-3, with a possible D match to TRBD1 (5 bases). V was cut by 4 bases and J by 3 bases, with 8 bases left in between. The CDR3 contains 13 residues. CDR1 is MGHRA and CDR2 is YSYEKL in the germline V gene. The CDR3 DNA reads as TGCGCCAGCAGCCGCCGACAGACAGATACGCAGTATTTT. Translating gives CASSRRQTDTQYF.

V usage is TRBV29-1 and J usage is TRBJ2-3; D possibly corresponds to TRBD2 (6 bases). The CDR3 runs 14 residues. V lost 4 bases and J lost 4, with 15 bases in between. The germline gives CDR1 SQVTM, CDR2 ANQGSEA. CDR3 sequence: CSVVRGSVPDTQYF. Here the CDR3 DNA reads TGCAGCGTTGTGCGGGGTTCGGTGCCAGATACGCAGTATTTT.

This CDR3 reads CASSDPRQGARGGYTF. CDR3 DNA: TGTGCCAGTAGCGACCCCCGGCAGGGTGCGAGGGGGGGCTACACCTTC. The V gene is TRBV19, the J gene TRBJ1-2, with a weak D call TRBD1 (6 bases). Germline V gene data show CDR1 as LNHDA and CDR2 as SQIVND (reference sequence). The CDR3 runs to 16 residues. Trimming cost V 6 bases and J 8 bases, with 25 bases left between them.

The CDR3: CASSTSTGELFF. CDR3 coding DNA: TGTGCCAGCAGCACGAGCACCGGGGAGCTGTTTTTT. The chain uses TRBV7-9 and TRBJ2-2; D uncertain. Trimming removed 5 bases from V and 4 bases from J, with 5 bases in between. This CDR3 has 12 residues. In germline, CDR1 is SEHNR, CDR2 FQNEAQ (reference sequence). Full variable domain (missing parts from reference TRBV7-9 and TRBJ2-2): DTGVSQNPRHKITKRGQNVTFRCDPISEHNRLYWYRQTLGQGPEFLTYFQNEAQLEKSRLLSDRFSAERPKGSFSTLEIQRTEQGDSAMYLCASSTSTGELFFGEGSRLTVL.

The chain recombines TRBV25-1 with TRBJ2-2; 10 bases match TRBD1. With V trimmed by 9 bases and J by 0 bases, 4 bases remained unmatched. Germline CDR1 and CDR2: MGHDK and SYGVNS. This CDR3 comprises 15 residues. The CDR3 sequence is CARRGQGANTGELFF. The DNA of the CDR3 is TGTGCCAGAAGAGGACAGGGGGCGAACACCGGGGAGCTGTTTTTT.

In its sample, this clone was seen once. The rearrangement joins TRBV30 to TRBJ1-3, with D perhaps TRBD1 (5 bases). V lost 8 bases, J lost 0 bases, and 8 bases lay in between. The CDR3 has 12 residues. The germline V gene has CDR1 GTSNPN and CDR2 SVGIG (reference sequence). The CDR3 loop is CARQSSGNTIYF. The CDR3 nucleotides are TGTGCCCGACAGAGCTCTGGAAACACCATATATTTT.

The chain joins TRBV9 to TRBJ2-7, with 10 nucleotides matching TRBD1. The CDR3 runs 15 residues. V lost 3 bases, J lost 0 bases, and 3 bases stayed unmatched. Per the germline V gene, CDR1 is SGDLS and CDR2 is YYNGEE. The CDR3 sequence is CASSGGTGDSYEQYF. The CDR3 nucleotides are TGTGCCAGCAGCGGAGGGACAGGGGACTCCTACGAGCAGTACTTC.

The rearrangement joins TRBV28 to TRBJ1-5; tentatively, D is TRBD1 (5 bases). The CDR3 covers 14 residues. Trimming shortened V by 8 bases and J by 2 bases, and 13 bases separated the two germline ends. Germline V gives CDR1 MDHEN, CDR2 SYDVKM. In DNA, the CDR3 is TGTGCCAGCCTACTAGGAGGGGGCAATCAGCCCCAGCATTTT. Its protein is CASLLGGGNQPQHF.

The CDR3 DNA is TGTGCCAGCAGTGGGGAGGGGAGCTCCTACGAGCAGTACTTC. This sequence encodes CASSGEGSSYEQYF. The chain joins TRBV2 to TRBJ2-7; 7 bases agree with TRBD2. The CDR3 sequence is 14 residues long. With V trimmed by 4 bases and J by 0 bases, 3 bases remained unmatched. Germline V gives CDR1 SNHLY, CDR2 FYNNEI.

J is TRBJ1-5 and V is TRBV21-1; TRBD1, the table's D call, lacks a check against the DNA. TRBV21-1 is shown as a pseudogene. The CDR3 is 17 amino acids. CDR3 nucleotides: TGTGCCAGCAGCCCGCGGACAGGGGGCTTATTACCACAGCCCCAGCATTTT. Amino acids: CASSPRTGGLLPQPQHF.

The chain links TRBV6-1 to TRBJ1-6; possibly TRBD1 for D (6 bases). The CDR3 is 15 residues long. Trimming took off 5 bases at V and 5 bases at J, with 13 bases between the two ends. Germline lookup yields CDR1 MNHNS and CDR2 SASEGT. This chain's CDR3 is CASSPDRANNSPLHF. The CDR3 DNA sequence: TGTGCCAGCAGTCCGGACAGAGCAAATAATTCACCCCTCCACTTT.

The chain is built from TRBV29-1 and TRBJ2-1; D not resolved. Trimming removed 7 bases at V and 0 bases at J, with 13 bases between. This CDR3 has 14 residues. Germline V gene sequence: CDR1 SQVTM, CDR2 ANQGSEA. DNA for the CDR3: TGCAGCGCAATCGATCGTAGCTCCTACAATGAGCAGTTCTTC. Translated: CSAIDRSSYNEQFF.

The CDR3 DNA reads as TGTGCCAGCAGTCCGAGAGGCGGGAGGTACGAGCAGTACTTC. This translates into CASSPRGGRYEQYF. This chain uses TRBV14 with TRBJ2-7; 8 bases fit TRBD2. The junction had 8 bases not matched to a gene; V was cut back by 6 bases and J by 4 bases. This CDR3 spans 14 amino acids. Germline loops: CDR1 SGHDN, CDR2 FVKESK.

DNA for the CDR3: TGCGCCAGCAGCCCCCCACCGTTCTCGGGCGAGCAGTACTTC. It translates to CASSPPPFSGEQYF. The chain couples TRBV4-1 to TRBJ2-7, with D uncertain. CDR1 is MGHRA and CDR2 is YSYEKL in the germline V gene. The CDR3 covers 14 residues. Trimming took 4 bases from V and 6 from J, leaving 16 bases between them.

This chain links TRBV5-1 with TRBJ1-5; D gene ambiguous. The germline gives CDR1 SGHRS, CDR2 YFSETQ. V lost 0 bases and J 2 bases, leaving 9 bases between the germline ends. CDR3 length equals 15 residues. The CDR3 nucleotides read TGCGCCAGCAGCTTGGAATCAGGTCGCAATCAGCCCCAGCATTTT. Amino acid sequence: CASSLESGRNQPQHF.

The sample holds a few counts of this clone. At the DNA level, this CDR3 is encoded by other sequences in the same sample as well. This chain joins TRBV18 and TRBJ2-3; D not resolved. CDR3 length equals 11 residues. Germline-derived CDR1 and CDR2 are KGHSH and LQKENI. Trimming shortened V by 3 bases and J by 6 bases, and 4 bases separated the two germline ends. This CDR3 reads CASSPSDTQYF. The CDR3 DNA is TGTGCCAGCTCACCGAGTGATACGCAGTATTTT. Combining the CDR3 with reference TRBV18 and TRBJ2-3 gives the whole variable domain NAGVMQNPRHLVRRRGQEARLRCSPMKGHSHVYWYRQLPEEGLKFMVYLQKENIIDESGMPKERFSAEFPKEGPSILRIQQVVRGDSAAYFCASSPSDTQYFGPGTRLTVL.

This clone was detected once. This rearrangement joins TRBV29-1 to TRBJ2-7, with TRBD1 identical over 8 bases. Trimming cost V 7 bases and J 3 bases; bases outside gene matches: 8. CDR1 and CDR2 (germline): SQVTM, ANQGSEA. The CDR3 covers 13 residues. As DNA, the CDR3 is TGCAGCGCTTTAACGGGACAGGTCTACGAGCAGTACTTC. Protein: CSALTGQVYEQYF.

The chain employs TRBV27 and TRBJ1-5; possibly TRBD1 for D (5 bases). CDR1 and CDR2 (germline): MNHEY, SMNVEV (reference sequence). This CDR3 has 17 residues. V shed 2 bases and J shed 0 bases, with 14 bases lying between them. CDR3 loop: CASSLTTGAYSNQPQHF. DNA for the CDR3: TGTGCCAGCAGTTTAACAACAGGAGCTTATAGCAATCAGCCCCAGCATTTT.

The chain employs TRBV5-1 and TRBJ1-4; TRBD1 agrees at 7 bases. After removal of 0 bases from V and 3 bases from J, the junction contained 2 bases not matched to a gene. CDR1 and CDR2 from the germline V gene are SGHRS and YFSETQ. CDR3 length equals 15 residues. The CDR3 loop reads CASSLEGTANEKLFF. For the CDR3, the DNA is TGCGCCAGCAGCTTGGAGGGGACAGCTAATGAAAAACTGTTTTTT.

The J gene is TRBJ2-1, the V gene TRBV27, with D possibly matching TRBD1 (6 bases). Trimming pared 2 bases from V and 3 bases from J, leaving 8 bases between. The CDR3 has 14 amino acids. From germline, CDR1 is MNHEY and CDR2 SMNVEV (reference sequence). CDR3: CASSLQDSYNEQFF. CDR3 bases: TGTGCCAGCAGTTTACAGGACAGCTACAATGAGCAGTTCTTC.

In this sample, this clone turned up a few times. V usage is TRBV7-9 and J usage is TRBJ2-7; 7 nucleotides line up with TRBD1. V lost 5 bases to trimming and J lost 5 bases; unmatched junction nucleotides: 9. The length of the CDR3 is 14 residues. The germline V gene encodes CDR1 SEHNR and CDR2 FQNEAQ (reference sequence). CDR3 protein: CASSGRDRGNEQYF. The CDR3 coding sequence is TGTGCCAGCAGCGGCCGGGACAGAGGAAACGAGCAGTACTTC.

The chain employs TRBV5-1 and TRBJ2-7, with 9 bases matching TRBD1. The trim removed 5 bases at V and 6 bases at J, leaving 12 bases unmatched. This CDR3 is built from 15 residues. The V gene's germline CDR1 is SGHRS and CDR2 YFSETQ. The CDR3 here is CASSYGRTGDLEQYF. CDR3 nucleotide sequence: TGCGCCAGCAGTTACGGACGGACAGGGGATCTCGAGCAGTACTTC.

This clone was recorded only once. The chain combines TRBV6-1 with TRBJ2-1, with 8 bases aligning to TRBD1. The CDR3 totals 15 residues. The trim removed 8 bases at V and 0 bases at J, leaving 6 bases unmatched. Germline V lookup: CDR1 MNHNS, CDR2 SASEGT. CDR3 sequence (DNA): TGTGCCAGCGAGACAGGGGTTAGCTCCTACAATGAGCAGTTCTTC. This gives the protein CASETGVSSYNEQFF.

This chain uses TRBV5-1 with TRBJ1-1; TRBD1 matches 11 bases. V was clipped by 4 bases and J by 6 bases; unmatched bases: 11. Germline lookup yields CDR1 SGHRS and CDR2 YFSETQ. The CDR3 totals 16 residues. CDR3 sequence (DNA): TGCGCCAGCAGCGGACAGGGGGCAGTTCGGAGGGCTGAAGCTTTCTTT. Its translation: CASSGQGAVRRAEAFF.

This clone was seen only once. The rearrangement uses TRBV6-6 and TRBJ2-7; 7 nucleotides match TRBD2. The V and J ends lost 4 bases and 3 bases, in that order; junction bases with no gene match: 3. CDR3 length equals 13 residues. Germline lookup yields CDR1 MNHNY and CDR2 SVGAGI (reference sequence). CDR3: CASSSPGGYEQYF. The CDR3 DNA reads as TGTGCCAGCAGTTCTCCGGGGGGCTACGAGCAGTACTTC.

V and J are TRBV27 and TRBJ2-2, with D unclear. Trimming stripped 3 bases from V and 6 bases from J, with 8 bases between. CDR3 length: 13 amino acids. CDR1 and CDR2 (germline): MNHEY, SMNVEV (reference sequence). CDR3 nucleotide sequence: TGTGCCAGCAGTTTGGTGCGATCCGGGGAGCTGTTTTTT. This gives the protein CASSLVRSGELFF.

The chain employs TRBV28 and TRBJ1-1; a weak D match, TRBD1 (6 bases). Germline V gives CDR1 MDHEN, CDR2 SYDVKM. V lost 6 bases and J lost 1, with 15 bases in between. The CDR3 is 15 residues long. The CDR3 here is CASRFIGQTNTEAFF. DNA of the CDR3: TGTGCCAGCAGATTCATCGGACAGACGAACACTGAAGCTTTCTTT.